This T cell receptor beta chain was observed in a study of beta chain features in type 1 diabetes. Reverse transcription of all isolated RNA meant that expressed TCRB transcripts were sequenced. Clones were read by immunoSEQ multiplex PCR, and TCRdb kept only the in-frame ones, dropping some. The table records about 290,000 clones, about 8% of them present only once. The V gene lost 3 bases and the J gene lost 6 bases, with 14 bases spanning the gap. The CDR3 extends over 15 amino acids. Germline V gene data show CDR1 as MGHRA and CDR2 as YSYEKL. Overall study findings and caveats: Fewer junction insertions and more nucleotide deletions appeared in type 1 diabetes patients.

Note on this clone: Its target is not known.

This receptor was identified in a woman aged 18-30 years in good health. The specimen sequenced was central memory CD4+ T cells from blood. V is TRBV4-1 and J is TRBJ1-4, with TRBD1 as a possible D gene (6 bases). The CDR3 is CASSQLQGRDEKLFF. CDR3 nucleotides: TGCGCCAGCAGCCAGTTACAGGGTAGAGATGAAAAACTGTTTTTT.